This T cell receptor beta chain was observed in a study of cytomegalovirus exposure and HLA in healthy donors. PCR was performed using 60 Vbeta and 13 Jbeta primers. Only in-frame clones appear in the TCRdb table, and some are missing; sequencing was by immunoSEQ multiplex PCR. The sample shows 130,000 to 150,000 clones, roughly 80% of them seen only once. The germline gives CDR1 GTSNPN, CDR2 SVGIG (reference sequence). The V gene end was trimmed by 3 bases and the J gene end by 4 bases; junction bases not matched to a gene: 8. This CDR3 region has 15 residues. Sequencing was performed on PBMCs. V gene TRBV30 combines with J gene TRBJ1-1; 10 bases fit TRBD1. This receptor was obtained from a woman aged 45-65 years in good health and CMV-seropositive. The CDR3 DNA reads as TGTGCCTGGAGCTATAGACAGGGGGCAGTCACTGAAGCTTTCTTT. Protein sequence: CAWSYRQGAVTEAFF.